Shown below are 27 T cell receptor beta chains from a single sample sequenced in a study of cytomegalovirus exposure and HLA in healthy donors. Researchers ran the PCR with 60 Vbeta and 13 Jbeta primers. TCRdb keeps only in-frame clones here, not all; method: immunoSEQ multiplex PCR. The repertoire holds roughly 200,000 clones, with less than 85% as singletons. Sequenced input: PBMCs. These receptors were collected from a man between 18 and 35 years old in good health and CMV-seronegative.

In DNA, the CDR3 is TGTGCCAGCAGCTTGGCGGGACCTAGCACAGATACGCAGTATTTT. Protein sequence: CASSLAGPSTDTQYF. This sequence joins TRBV7-6 and TRBJ2-3, with a tentative D call TRBD2 (6 bases). V lost 3 bases to trimming and J lost 0 bases, with 10 bases between them. Germline CDR1 is SGHVS and CDR2 is FNYEAQ. The CDR3 spans 15 residues.

V and J are TRBV9 and TRBJ1-1; D is uncertain. Germline V gene lookup returns CDR1 SGDLS and CDR2 YYNGEE. V was pared by 1 base and J by 4 bases, with 11 bases between. The CDR3 runs 14 residues. Here the CDR3 DNA reads TGTGCCAGCAGCGTAAGTTCTACGGGCACTGAAGCTTTCTTT. Translating it yields CASSVSSTGTEAFF.

This chain links TRBV5-1 with TRBJ1-1, with a possible D match to TRBD1 (5 bases). V lost 4 bases, J lost 1 base, and 17 bases lay in between. Germline lookup yields CDR1 SGHRS and CDR2 YFSETQ. The CDR3 covers 16 residues. The CDR3 nucleotides are TGCGCCAGCAGCACCGGCCCCGGGGGAAGGAACACTGAAGCTTTCTTT. It is translated as CASSTGPGGRNTEAFF.

The chain combines TRBV6-6 with TRBJ2-5; D remains unclear. This CDR3 is 14 amino acids long. The germline CDR1 and CDR2 sequences are MNHNY and SVGAGI (reference sequence). V gave up 3 bases and J gave up 1 base, with 9 bases separating them. The CDR3: CASSYQATQETQYF. The DNA for the CDR3 is TGTGCCAGCAGTTATCAAGCAACCCAAGAGACCCAGTACTTC.

The V gene is TRBV28, the J gene TRBJ1-1; perhaps TRBD1 as D (5 bases). Germline values: CDR1 MDHEN, CDR2 SYDVKM. CDR3 length equals 13 residues. Trimming shortened V by 5 bases and J by 0 bases, and 7 bases separated the two germline ends. The CDR3 loop is CASSAGLNTEAFF. DNA of the CDR3: TGTGCCAGCAGTGCGGGGCTGAACACTGAAGCTTTCTTT.

Worth noting for this clone: The same CDR3 can be traced to other DNA sequences in this sample. The chain links TRBV6-5 to TRBJ1-2; the match to TRBD1 covers 8 bases. The CDR3 is made up of 15 amino acids. Germline CDR1 reads MNHEY; CDR2 reads SVGAGI. Unmatched junction bases numbered 6, after V lost 0 bases and J lost 6 bases. This CDR3 is CASSYSVGTGHGYTF. In DNA form, the CDR3 reads TGTGCCAGCAGTTACTCGGTAGGGACAGGACATGGCTACACCTTC.

The rearrangement uses TRBV2 and TRBJ1-1, with TRBD1 as a possible D gene (5 bases). This CDR3 region has 14 residues. Trimming took 6 bases from V and 3 from J, leaving 14 bases between them. Germline V lookup: CDR1 SNHLY, CDR2 FYNNEI. Here the CDR3 DNA reads TGTGCCAGCAGCGGCCGGAAGGGGTACACTGAAGCTTTCTTT. Translation: CASSGRKGYTEAFF.

In the case of this clone: Additional DNA sequences in this sample encode the identical CDR3. This rearrangement joins TRBV6-1 to TRBJ2-7, with 9 bases identical to TRBD1. CDR3 length: 15 residues. Trimming cost V 0 bases and J 1 base; bases outside gene matches: 1. Germline V gene lookup returns CDR1 MNHNS and CDR2 SASEGT. CDR3 nucleotide sequence: TGTGCCAGCAGTGAAGCGGGGACAGGGTCCTACGAGCAGTACTTC. Translation: CASSEAGTGSYEQYF.

The chain uses TRBV30 and TRBJ2-5; 8 bases line up with TRBD1. CDR1 and CDR2 from the germline V gene are GTSNPN and SVGIG (reference sequence). J was trimmed by 1 base and V by 5 bases; bases with no gene match: 3. The CDR3 length is 13 residues. CDR3 amino acids: CAWEGQAQETQYF. CDR3 DNA: TGTGCCTGGGAGGGACAGGCCCAAGAGACCCAGTACTTC.

This CDR3 reads CASSPPSSTYTDTQYF. CDR3 nucleotide sequence: TGTGCCAGCTCACCACCGAGTTCTACGTATACAGATACGCAGTATTTT. V and J are TRBV18 and TRBJ2-3, with D unclear. The V end was cut by 0 bases, the J end by 3 bases, with 13 bases between. Germline values: CDR1 KGHSH, CDR2 LQKENI. CDR3 length: 16 amino acids.

The chain has TRBV5-1 and TRBJ2-5, with 9 bases lining up with TRBD1. The V gene end was trimmed by 0 bases and the J gene end by 6 bases; junction bases not matched to a gene: 6. The CDR3 is 15 residues long. Germline loops: CDR1 SGHRS, CDR2 YFSETQ. The CDR3 DNA sequence: TGCGCCAGCAGCTTGGTGACAGGGGGAATCCAGACCCAGTACTTC. This codes for CASSLVTGGIQTQYF. The complete variable domain, with remaining parts taken from reference TRBV5-1 and TRBJ2-5, reads KAGVTQTPRYLIKTRGQQVTLSCSPISGHRSVSWYQQTPGQGLQFLFEYFSETQRNKGNFPGRFSGRQFSNSRSEMNVSTLELGDSALYLCASSLVTGGIQTQYFGPGTRLLVL.

The chain uses TRBV7-9 and TRBJ2-7, with D possibly matching TRBD1 (5 bases). This CDR3 region has 15 residues. CDR1 and CDR2 from the germline V gene are SEHNR and FQNEAQ (reference sequence). Trimming shortened V by 0 bases and J by 0 bases, and 9 bases separated the two germline ends. In nucleotides, the CDR3 is TGTGCCAGCAGCTTAGCGCGAGACAGCTCCTACGAGCAGTACTTC. Translating it yields CASSLARDSSYEQYF.

The gene calls are TRBV29-1 and TRBJ1-1; weak D call: TRBD1 (6 bases). The CDR3 spans 12 residues. Germline lookup yields CDR1 SQVTM and CDR2 ANQGSEA. The germline V and J ends were trimmed by 7 bases and 11 bases, with 20 bases remaining between them. The CDR3 sequence is CSANPGVGWAFF. The CDR3 bases are TGCAGCGCCAATCCAGGGGTTGGGTGGGCTTTCTTT. The whole variable domain, remainder taken from reference TRBV29-1 and TRBJ1-1, is SAVISQKPSRDICQRGTSLTIQCQVDSQVTMMFWYRQQPGQSLTLIATANQGSEATYESGFVIDKFPISRPNLTFSTLTVSNMSPEDSSIYLCSANPGVGWAFFGQGTRLTVV.

DNA of the CDR3: TGTGCCACCAGCAGAGACCCGTCCCAGGGTCAACTGTTTTTT. It yields the protein CATSRDPSQGQLFF. The genes are TRBV15 and TRBJ1-4, with D tentatively TRBD1 (5 bases). V lost 0 bases to trimming and J lost 12 bases, with 14 bases between them. Germline-derived CDR1 and CDR2 are LNHNV and YYDKDF (reference sequence). The CDR3 extends over 14 amino acids. Full variable domain (remainder filled in from reference TRBV15 and TRBJ1-4): DAMVIQNPRYQVTQFGKPVTLSCSQTLNHNVMYWYQQKSSQAPKLLFHYYDKDFNNEADTPDNFQSRRPNTSFCFLDIRSPGLGDTAMYLCATSRDPSQGQLFFGSGTQLSVL.

The chain is built from TRBV6-4 and TRBJ1-1; perhaps TRBD1 as D (5 bases). V was shortened by 3 bases and J by 8 bases, with 25 bases between the two germline ends. Looked up from germline, CDR1 is MRHNA and CDR2 is SNTAGT. This CDR3 has 17 residues. The CDR3 bases are TGTGCCAGCAGTGAGGGCACGGCCGTGGATAGGGGACTGGAAGCTTTCTTT. Translated: CASSEGTAVDRGLEAFF.

This chain links TRBV7-5 with TRBJ2-7; the D call TRBD1 from the table was never checked on the DNA. TRBV7-5 constitutes a pseudogene. The CDR3 loop spans 16 amino acids. This CDR3 is CARSLVRGKSSYEQYF. In nucleotides, the CDR3 is TGTGCCAGAAGCTTGGTAAGGGGGAAGAGCTCCTACGAGCAGTACTTC.

V is TRBV5-6 and J is TRBJ1-4; 8 nucleotides align to TRBD1. The CDR3 length is 14 residues. The J segment lost 12 bases and the V segment lost 1 base, leaving 8 bases of the junction unmatched. The germline gives CDR1 SGHDT, CDR2 YYEEEE. The CDR3 nucleotides read TGTGCCAGCAGCTTGTCGGGACAGGAGTTTGAACTGTTTTTT. Protein: CASSLSGQEFELFF.

The rearrangement joins TRBV25-1 to TRBJ2-6; D perhaps matches TRBD1 (7 bases). The length of the CDR3 is 18 residues. V was trimmed by 2 bases and J by 2 bases, leaving 16 bases between them. The V gene's germline CDR1 is MGHDK and CDR2 SYGVNS. The CDR3 loop is CASSEIQGGGPGANVLTF. CDR3 DNA: TGTGCCAGCAGTGAAATTCAGGGGGGTGGTCCTGGGGCCAACGTCCTGACTTTC.

The chain links TRBV5-1 to TRBJ1-1; perhaps TRBD1 as D (5 bases). CDR1 is SGHRS, CDR2 YFSETQ, per germline. With 5 bases removed from V and 1 base from J, the gap between germline ends came to 15 bases. This CDR3 is built from 15 residues. CDR3 DNA sequence: TGCGCCAGCAGTCGGGGCGAGGGAGGGAACACTGAAGCTTTCTTT. This codes for CASSRGEGGNTEAFF.

The chain links TRBV14 to TRBJ1-5; D gene uncertain. V was trimmed by 3 bases and J by 2 bases, leaving 2 bases between them. This CDR3 has 12 amino acids. CDR1 SGHDN and CDR2 FVKESK come from the germline V gene. The CDR3 coding sequence is TGTGCCAGCAGCCACGGCAATCAGCCCCAGCATTTT. Encoded protein: CASSHGNQPQHF.

This chain links TRBV18 with TRBJ2-7, with 8 bases that match TRBD2. Looked up from germline, CDR1 is KGHSH and CDR2 is LQKENI. Trimming removed 3 bases from V and 6 bases from J; junction bases left unmatched: 10. The CDR3 loop spans 15 amino acids. The CDR3 loop is CASSPAREGHREQYF. The CDR3 bases are TGTGCCAGCTCACCGGCACGGGAGGGCCATCGCGAGCAGTACTTC.

The chain couples TRBV7-9 to TRBJ1-4; 10 bases are a match to TRBD1. Germline loops: CDR1 SEHNR, CDR2 FQNEAQ (reference sequence). V dropped 3 bases and J dropped 7; count of bases not matched to a gene: 2. This CDR3 is 14 amino acids long. CDR3 nucleotides: TGTGCCAGCAGCTTGACAGGGGGCCGTGAAAAACTGTTTTTT. Its protein is CASSLTGGREKLFF. The whole variable domain, filled in from reference TRBV7-9 and TRBJ1-4, reads DTGVSQNPRHKITKRGQNVTFRCDPISEHNRLYWYRQTLGQGPEFLTYFQNEAQLEKSRLLSDRFSAERPKGSFSTLEIQRTEQGDSAMYLCASSLTGGREKLFFGSGTQLSVL.

The CDR3 spells CASSQRGNSYNEQFF. The CDR3 coding sequence is TGCGCCAGCAGCCAAAGAGGAAACTCCTACAATGAGCAGTTCTTC. The chain employs TRBV4-1 and TRBJ2-1; no clear D gene. The germline CDR1 and CDR2 sequences are MGHRA and YSYEKL. This CDR3 is 15 amino acids long. Deletions cut 2 bases from V and 0 bases from J, with 8 bases between.

The chain couples TRBV5-4 to TRBJ1-2; D may be TRBD1 (5 bases). The length of the CDR3 is 15 residues. Trimming cost V 1 base and J 6 bases, with 16 bases left between them. CDR1 is SGHNT and CDR2 is YYREEE in the germline V gene (reference sequence). The CDR3 DNA sequence: TGTGCCAGCAGCTTGTGGGGGGACCTTAGGGATGGCTACACCTTC. As protein: CASSLWGDLRDGYTF. Full variable domain (outside the CDR3, taken from reference TRBV5-4 and TRBJ1-2): ETGVTQSPTHLIKTRGQQVTLRCSSQSGHNTVSWYQQALGQGPQFIFQYYREEENGRGNFPPRFSGLQFPNYSSELNVNALELDDSALYLCASSLWGDLRDGYTFGSGTRLTVV.

This clone was picked up one time. The CDR3 spells CASSQDYAVKQYF. For the CDR3, the DNA is TGTGCCAGCAGCCAAGATTACGCAGTGAAGCAGTACTTC. This chain links TRBV4-2 with TRBJ2-7; D call uncertain. V was pared by 0 bases and J by 8 bases, with 11 bases between. This CDR3 is 13 amino acids long. Germline V gene sequence: CDR1 LGHNA, CDR2 YNFKEQ.

The sample holds a few counts of this clone. The rearrangement joins TRBV27 to TRBJ1-5; unclear D gene. V lost 5 bases, J lost 9 bases, and 14 bases lay in between. Germline V gene lookup returns CDR1 MNHEY and CDR2 SMNVEV (reference sequence). CDR3 length: 13 amino acids. CDR3 DNA sequence: TGTGCCAGCAGTCCACCCGGGGATCGGCCCCAGCATTTT. Protein: CASSPPGDRPQHF.

This chain links TRBV27 with TRBJ2-6; no firm D call. The CDR3 has 12 amino acids. Germline CDR1 and CDR2: MNHEY and SMNVEV (reference sequence). Between the trimmed V and J ends, which lost 8 bases and 4 bases, there was a span of 6 bases. The CDR3 DNA reads as TGTGCCAGCGCGGCCGGGGCCAACGTCCTGACTTTC. Amino acid sequence: CASAAGANVLTF.